The count of the clone carrying this T cell receptor beta chain is one. Its antigen is unknown. The entry originates in a study of T cell responses to AZD1222 COVID-19 vaccine. Points from the study as a whole: Baseline seropositivity characterized only six AZD1222 recipients. Donor demographics were predominantly white British with a female majority; clonal diversity may be underestimated. Two AZD1222 administrations were followed by greater Spike-specific TCR breadth and depth. After the peak T cell response, and only then, were repertoires sampled.

Looked up from germline, CDR1 is MNHEY and CDR2 is SVGAGI. The CDR3 runs 13 residues. V shed 10 bases and J shed 6 bases, with 18 bases lying between them. Clones were sequenced by immunoSEQ multiplex PCR, and TCRdb holds only the in-frame ones, with some missing. The table lists over 150,000 clones, about nine tenths of them singletons. Sequencing was performed on peripheral blood, taken on day 0 of AZD1222 vaccination. The chain combines TRBV6-5 with TRBJ1-1, with D perhaps matching TRBD1 (6 bases). The TCR originated in an adult in good health. CDR3 DNA sequence: TGTGCCACTAACGAGGGGGTGAAAGCTGAAGCTTTCTTT. Protein product: CATNEGVKAEAFF.